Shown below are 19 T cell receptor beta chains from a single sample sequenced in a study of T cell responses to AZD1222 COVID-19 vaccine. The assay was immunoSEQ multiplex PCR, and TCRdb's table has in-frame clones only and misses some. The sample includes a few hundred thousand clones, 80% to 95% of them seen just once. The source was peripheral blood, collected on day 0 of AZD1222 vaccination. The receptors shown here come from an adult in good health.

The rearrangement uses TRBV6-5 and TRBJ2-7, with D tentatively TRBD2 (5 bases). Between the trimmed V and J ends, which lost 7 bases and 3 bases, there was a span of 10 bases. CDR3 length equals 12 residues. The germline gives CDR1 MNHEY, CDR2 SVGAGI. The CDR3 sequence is CASNGIFYEQYF. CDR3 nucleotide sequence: TGTGCCAGCAACGGGATCTTCTACGAGCAGTACTTC.

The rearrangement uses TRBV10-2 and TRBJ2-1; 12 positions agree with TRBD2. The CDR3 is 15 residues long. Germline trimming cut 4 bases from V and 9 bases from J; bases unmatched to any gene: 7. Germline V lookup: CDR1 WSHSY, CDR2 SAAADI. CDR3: CASSGLAGGPSEQFF. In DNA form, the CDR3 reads TGCGCCAGCAGTGGTCTAGCGGGGGGGCCCAGTGAGCAGTTCTTC.

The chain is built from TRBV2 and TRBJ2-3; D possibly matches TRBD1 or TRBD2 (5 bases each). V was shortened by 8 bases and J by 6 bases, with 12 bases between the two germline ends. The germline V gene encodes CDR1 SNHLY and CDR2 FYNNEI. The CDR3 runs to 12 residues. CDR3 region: CASWGRADTQYF. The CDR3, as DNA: TGTGCCAGCTGGGGACGGGCGGATACGCAGTATTTT.

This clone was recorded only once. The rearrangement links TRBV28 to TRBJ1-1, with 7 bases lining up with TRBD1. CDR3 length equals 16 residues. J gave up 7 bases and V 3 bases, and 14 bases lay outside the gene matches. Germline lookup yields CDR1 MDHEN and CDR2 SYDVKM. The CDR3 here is CASSFESLGRGLEAFF. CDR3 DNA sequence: TGTGCCAGCAGTTTCGAGTCCCTAGGGAGGGGGCTTGAAGCTTTCTTT.

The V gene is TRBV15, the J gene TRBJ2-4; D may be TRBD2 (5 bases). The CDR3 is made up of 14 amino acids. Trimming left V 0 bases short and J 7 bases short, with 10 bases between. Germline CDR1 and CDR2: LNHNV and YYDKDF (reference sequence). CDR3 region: CATSRDTGSNIQYF. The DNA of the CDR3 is TGTGCCACCAGCAGAGATACGGGGAGCAACATTCAGTACTTC.

The CDR3 loop reads CASSHAPTNQPQHF. The CDR3 DNA is TGCGCCAGCAGTCACGCCCCCACCAATCAGCCCCAGCATTTT. This chain joins TRBV10-2 and TRBJ1-5; unclear D gene. This CDR3 comprises 14 residues. CDR1 and CDR2 from the germline V gene are WSHSY and SAAADI. The V and J ends lost 5 bases and 3 bases respectively, with 11 bases between them.

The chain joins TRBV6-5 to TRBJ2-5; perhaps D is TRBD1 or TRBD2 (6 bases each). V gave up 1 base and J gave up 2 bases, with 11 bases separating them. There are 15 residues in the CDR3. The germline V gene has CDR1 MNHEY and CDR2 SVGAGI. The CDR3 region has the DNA TGTGCCAGCAGTTACTTGGGGGGCGGGCAAGAGACCCAGTACTTC. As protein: CASSYLGGGQETQYF.

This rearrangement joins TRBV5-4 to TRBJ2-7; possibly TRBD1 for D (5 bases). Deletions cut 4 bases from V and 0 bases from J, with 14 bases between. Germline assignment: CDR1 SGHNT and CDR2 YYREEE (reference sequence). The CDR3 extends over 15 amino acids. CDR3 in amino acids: CASSLDSASSYEQYF. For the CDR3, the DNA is TGTGCCAGCAGCCTTGACAGCGCTAGCTCCTACGAGCAGTACTTC.

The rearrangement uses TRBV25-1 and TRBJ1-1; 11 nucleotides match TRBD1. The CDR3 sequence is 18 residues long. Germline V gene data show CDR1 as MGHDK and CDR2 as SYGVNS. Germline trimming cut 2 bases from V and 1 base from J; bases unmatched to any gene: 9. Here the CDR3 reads CASSESVGDRGKNTEAFF. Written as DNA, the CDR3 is TGTGCCAGCAGTGAAAGTGTAGGGGACAGGGGGAAGAACACTGAAGCTTTCTTT. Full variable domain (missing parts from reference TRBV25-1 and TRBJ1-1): EADIYQTPRYLVIGTGKKITLECSQTMGHDKMYWYQQDPGMELHLIHYSYGVNSTEKGDLSSESTVSRIRTEHFPLTLESARPSHTSQYLCASSESVGDRGKNTEAFFGQGTRLTVV.

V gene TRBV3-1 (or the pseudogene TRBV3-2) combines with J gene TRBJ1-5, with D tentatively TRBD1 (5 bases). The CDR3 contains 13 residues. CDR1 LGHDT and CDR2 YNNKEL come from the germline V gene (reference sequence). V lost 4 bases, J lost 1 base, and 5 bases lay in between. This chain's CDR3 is CASSRGSNQPQHF. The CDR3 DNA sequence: TGTGCCAGCAGCCGGGGGAGCAATCAGCCCCAGCATTTT.

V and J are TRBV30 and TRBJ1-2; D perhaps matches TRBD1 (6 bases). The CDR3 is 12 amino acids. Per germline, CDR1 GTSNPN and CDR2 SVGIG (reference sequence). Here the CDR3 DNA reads TGTGCAGTCCCACAGGGCTACTATGGCTACACCTTC. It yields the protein CAVPQGYYGYTF.

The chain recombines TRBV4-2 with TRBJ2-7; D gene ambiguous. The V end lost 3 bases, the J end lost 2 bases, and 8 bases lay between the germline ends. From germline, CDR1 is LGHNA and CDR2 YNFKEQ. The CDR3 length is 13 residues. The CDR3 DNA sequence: TGTGCCAGCAGCCAGCCAGGTACCTACGAGCAGTACTTC. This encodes CASSQPGTYEQYF.

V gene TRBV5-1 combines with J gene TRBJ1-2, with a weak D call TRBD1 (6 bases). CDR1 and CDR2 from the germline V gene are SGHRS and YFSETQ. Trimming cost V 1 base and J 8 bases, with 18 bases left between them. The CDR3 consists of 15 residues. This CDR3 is CASSLSPTGSGGYTF. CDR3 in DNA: TGCGCCAGCAGCTTGTCCCCCACAGGGTCAGGCGGCTACACCTTC.

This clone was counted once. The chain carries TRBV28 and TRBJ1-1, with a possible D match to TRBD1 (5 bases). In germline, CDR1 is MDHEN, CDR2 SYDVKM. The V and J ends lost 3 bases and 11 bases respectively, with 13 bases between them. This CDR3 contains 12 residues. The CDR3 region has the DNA TGTGCCAGCAGTTTGGGGCTCGTTCGGGCTTTCTTT. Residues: CASSLGLVRAFF.

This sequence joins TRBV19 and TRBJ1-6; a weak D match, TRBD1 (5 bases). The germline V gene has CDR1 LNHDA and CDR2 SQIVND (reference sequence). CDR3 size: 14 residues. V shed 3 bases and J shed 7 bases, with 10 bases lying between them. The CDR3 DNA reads TGTGCCAGTAGTATGTGGGGCGACAATTCACCCCTCCACTTT. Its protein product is CASSMWGDNSPLHF.

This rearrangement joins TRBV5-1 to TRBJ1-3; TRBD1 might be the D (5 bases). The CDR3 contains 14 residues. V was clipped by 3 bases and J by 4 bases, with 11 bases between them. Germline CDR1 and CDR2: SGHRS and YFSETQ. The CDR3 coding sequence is TGCGCCAGCAGCTATGGGACCGGCGGAAACACCATATATTTT. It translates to CASSYGTGGNTIYF. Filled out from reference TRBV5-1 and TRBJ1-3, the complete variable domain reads KAGVTQTPRYLIKTRGQQVTLSCSPISGHRSVSWYQQTPGQGLQFLFEYFSETQRNKGNFPGRFSGRQFSNSRSEMNVSTLELGDSALYLCASSYGTGGNTIYFGEGSWLTVV.

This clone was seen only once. The CDR3 DNA sequence: TGTGCCAGCAAGGGTAGCGTGAAAGATACGCAGTATTTT. It is translated as CASKGSVKDTQYF. This chain uses TRBV6-5 with TRBJ2-3, with D possibly matching TRBD2 (5 bases). CDR1 is MNHEY and CDR2 is SVGAGI in the germline V gene. The CDR3 length is 13 residues. V lost 7 bases, J lost 5 bases, and 13 bases lay in between.

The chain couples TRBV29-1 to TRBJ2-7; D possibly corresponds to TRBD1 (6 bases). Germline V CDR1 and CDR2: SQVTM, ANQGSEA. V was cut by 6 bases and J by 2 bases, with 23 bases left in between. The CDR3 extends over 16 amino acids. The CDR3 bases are TGCAGCGTCACCGCCGCCACAGGGCCCTATCCCTACGAGCAGTACTTC. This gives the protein CSVTAATGPYPYEQYF.

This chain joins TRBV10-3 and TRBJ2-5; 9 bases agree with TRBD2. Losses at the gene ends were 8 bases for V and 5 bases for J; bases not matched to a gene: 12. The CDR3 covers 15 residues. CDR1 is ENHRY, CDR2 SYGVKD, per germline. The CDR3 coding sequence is TGTGCCATCGGGCGATCGGCGGGGGGGCGTGAGACCCAGTACTTC. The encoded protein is CAIGRSAGGRETQYF.